This entry describes one TCR beta chain. Its antigen is currently not known. One base away there is no much larger clone; base qualities are not given. The trial excluded patients who had a history of autoimmune disease or who were on systemic immunosuppression. Peripheral blood for TCR sequencing was collected from all dose cohorts at baseline, on cycle 4 day 1, and on cycle 7 day 1. Samples were obtained from an open-label, multicenter, first-in-human phase I dose-escalation trial of ivuxolimab. The trial enrolled adults with locally advanced or metastatic head and neck squamous cell, hepatocellular, melanoma or renal cell carcinoma. Before TCR sequencing, CD4+ T cells and CD8+ T cells were sorted from peripheral blood as separate populations. The data were taken from a study of OX40 agonist ivuxolimab in advanced cancers. Study-level background: The costimulatory receptor OX40 (CD134) was targeted by ivuxolimab, a fully human IgG2 agonistic monoclonal antibody. The paper describes the monotherapy dose-escalation part (N of about 47 patients) of the phase I trial of ivuxolimab. Among the roughly 50 dose-escalation patients, around 19 had hepatocellular carcinoma, roughly 15 melanoma, 9 renal cell carcinoma and 9 head and neck cancer. The purpose of peripheral TCRbeta sequencing was to test whether ivuxolimab changed TCR sequence diversity and led to clonal T-cell expansion. Prior anti-PD-1, anti-PD-L1 or anti-CTLA-4 therapy was permitted, and checkpoint inhibitors had been received by about 44% of dose-escalation patients. Partial responses were achieved by three dose-escalation patients, of whom one had hepatocellular carcinoma and two had cutaneous melanoma. Intravenous ivuxolimab was administered to patients every 2 weeks at six dose levels: 0.01, 0.1, 0.3, 1.5, 3 and 10 mg/kg. The dose-escalation cohort was almost 85% male with a mean age of about 60 years, ranging from roughly 23 to 90. Study-wide conclusions, independent of this receptor: Clonal expansion of both CD4+ and CD8+ blood T cells was observed from baseline to week 6 at doses 0.1 to 3.0 mg/kg. After ivuxolimab, expanded clones were on average more numerous among CD8+ T cells than among CD4+ T cells. The antigen specificity of the clonally expanded peripheral T cells was not determined. Low levels of normalized T-cell clonal expansion were also seen in some nonresponding patients. In the 0.1-3.0 mg/kg groups, partial responders were among the patients with the lowest normalized peripheral clonal expansion, particularly in CD8+ T cells.

For sequencing of the TCRbeta CDR3 region, genomic DNA was extracted from the sorted cells. TCRbeta CDR3 regions were sequenced using the immunoSEQ Assay. Sourced from immuneACCESS, this table was stored by TCRdb with only in-frame sequences that have V and J called. A share of the clones is absent; for the studies checked, an unresolved V gene accounts for under half, and the remainder has no known explanation. A total of over 80,000 clones appear in this sample, 85% to 90% of them only once. Of the sample, roughly 5.5% is held by the ten largest clones. The germline V gene supplies CDR1 SNHLY and CDR2 FYNNEI. V is reduced by 7 bases and J by 0 bases, leaving a spacing of 10 bases between them. CDR3 length: 14 amino acids, cysteine to phenylalanine. This entry keeps only the CDR3 DNA: 42 bases, framed from base 1.

Recombination joined TRBV2 with TRBJ2-1, and TRBD1 may be the D gene, going by 6 matching bases. This specimen was CD4+ or CD8+ T cells sorted from blood, taken in a trial of the OX40 agonist ivuxolimab. This sequence was found in an adult with an advanced solid tumor such as melanoma, head and neck, liver or kidney cancer. The DNA reads as follows: TGTGCCAGCAATACAGGGTACTCCTACAATGAGCAGTTCTTC. Translated, this gives CASNTGYSYNEQFF.